One and the same sample provided the 7 T cell receptor beta chains below, sequenced in a study of vaccination and CD4 T cells after COVID-19. What these receptors recognize is not known. As for treatment: approximately nine-day PBMC culture with coronavirus spike peptide pools or control peptides (ViraFEST assay). The Oncomine TCR Beta short-read assay generated sequence data from the DNA of cultured CD4+ T cells. TCRdb redid the calling of the PCR reads with MiXCR, one entry per CDR3 protein. The table records approximately 15,000 distinct CDR3 sequences, about 76% of them present only once. The specimen sequenced was CD4+ T cells from blood, cultured in vitro. These receptors were obtained from a human donor who had recovered from COVID-19.

The chain employs TRBV6-1 and TRBJ1-1; D is undetermined. The CDR3 is 13 residues long. V dropped 6 bases and J dropped 7 bases, with 15 bases sitting between them. Germline loops: CDR1 MNHNS, CDR2 SASEGT. In nucleotides, the CDR3 is TGTGCCAGCAGCCACTTCGGCACAATTGAAGCTTTCTTT. It yields the protein CASSHFGTIEAFF.

This chain joins TRBV6-2 or TRBV6-3 and TRBJ1-1; D possibly corresponds to TRBD1 (6 bases). With 6 bases removed from V and 4 bases from J, the gap between germline ends came to 12 bases. Per germline, CDR1 MNHEY and CDR2 SVGEGT. The CDR3 loop spans 13 amino acids. The CDR3 nucleotides are TGTGCCAGCAGGAGTAGGGGGGGCACTGAAGCTTTCTTT. Translating it yields CASRSRGGTEAFF.

DNA of the CDR3: TGTGCCAGCAGACGGGACACGAGCAATCAGCCCCAGCATTTT. Encoded protein: CASRRDTSNQPQHF. The chain recombines TRBV28 with TRBJ1-5, with D tentatively TRBD1 (6 bases). V shed 6 bases and J shed 1 base, with 10 bases lying between them. The CDR3 loop spans 14 amino acids. Per germline, CDR1 MDHEN and CDR2 SYDVKM.

The CDR3 nucleotides are TGTGCCAGCAGACCCCGTGGACAGAGCTCTGGGGCCAACGTCCTGACTTTC. Translating it yields CASRPRGQSSGANVLTF. The rearrangement links TRBV6-2 or TRBV6-3 to TRBJ2-6; maybe TRBD1 (6 bases). Trimming left V 6 bases short and J 0 bases short, with 15 bases between. Germline values: CDR1 MNHEY, CDR2 SVGEGT. The CDR3 is 17 residues long.

This clonotype showed up just a few times. CDR3 sequence reads: CSVPPGLAGIWADTQYF. The CDR3 bases are TGCAGTGTCCCACCGGGACTAGCGGGAATCTGGGCCGATACGCAGTATTTT. The rearrangement links TRBV20-1 to TRBJ2-3; 13 bases align to TRBD2. The CDR3 is 17 residues long. Germline loops: CDR1 DFQATT, CDR2 SNEGSKA (reference sequence). The V segment lost 7 bases and the J segment 6 bases; nucleotides outside the gene matches: 16.

In this sample, this clonotype turned up a few times. This chain connects TRBV28 to TRBJ1-1; D possibly corresponds to TRBD1 (5 bases). The CDR3 covers 15 residues. Per germline, CDR1 MDHEN and CDR2 SYDVKM. Trimming stripped 7 bases from V and 2 bases from J, with 17 bases between. The CDR3 reads CASTAGPGINTEAFF. CDR3 in DNA: TGTGCCAGCACCGCGGGACCCGGGATTAACACTGAAGCTTTCTTT. Combining the CDR3 with reference TRBV28 and TRBJ1-1 gives the whole variable domain DVKVTQSSRYLVKRTGEKVFLECVQDMDHENMFWYRQDPGLGLRLIYFSYDVKMKEKGDIPEGYSVSREKKERFSLILESASTNQTSMYLCASTAGPGINTEAFFGQGTRLTVV.

The chain combines TRBV7-2 with TRBJ1-6; 7 bases match TRBD1. There are 14 residues in the CDR3. Germline V gene data show CDR1 as SGHTA and CDR2 as FQGNSA. V dropped 4 bases and J dropped 7; count of bases not matched to a gene: 4. The CDR3 bases are TGTGCCAGCAGCTCCACAGGGGAGAATTCACCCCTCCACTTT. It codes for CASSSTGENSPLHF. The variable domain in full, with the rest retrieved from reference TRBV7-2 and TRBJ1-6, is GAGVSQSPSNKVTEKGKDVELRCDPISGHTALYWYRQSLGQGLEFLIYFQGNSAPDKSGLPSDRFSAERTGGSVSTLTIQRTQQEDSAVYLCASSSTGENSPLHFGNGTRLTVT.